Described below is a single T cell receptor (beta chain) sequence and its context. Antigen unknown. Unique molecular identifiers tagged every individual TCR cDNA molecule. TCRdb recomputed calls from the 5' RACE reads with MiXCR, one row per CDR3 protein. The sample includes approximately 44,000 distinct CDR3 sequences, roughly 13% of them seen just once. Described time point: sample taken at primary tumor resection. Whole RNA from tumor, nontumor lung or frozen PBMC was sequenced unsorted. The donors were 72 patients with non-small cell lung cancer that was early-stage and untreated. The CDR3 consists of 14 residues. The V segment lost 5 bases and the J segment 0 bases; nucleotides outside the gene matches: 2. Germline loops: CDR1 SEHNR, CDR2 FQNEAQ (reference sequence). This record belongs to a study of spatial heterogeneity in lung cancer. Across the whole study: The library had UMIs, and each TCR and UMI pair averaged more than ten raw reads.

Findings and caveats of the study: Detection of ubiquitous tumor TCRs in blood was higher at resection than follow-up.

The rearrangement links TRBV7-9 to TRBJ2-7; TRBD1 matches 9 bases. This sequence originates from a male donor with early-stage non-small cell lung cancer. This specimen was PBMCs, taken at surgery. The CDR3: CASSVGQGSYEQYF. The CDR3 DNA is TGTGCCAGCAGCGTGGGACAGGGCTCCTACGAGCAGTACTTC.